The 30 T cell receptor beta chains in this list originate from one sample, sequenced in a study of cytotoxic CD8 clonotypes in ibrutinib-treated CLL. Repertoires were generated with immunoSEQ multiplex PCR, while TCRdb's copy carries only in-frame clones and drops some. The sample lists some 29,000 clones, almost 70% occurring once. Sequenced here: PBMCs, sampled after 24 months of ibrutinib treatment. Source of these receptors: a human donor with chronic lymphocytic leukemia.

This chain joins TRBV9 and TRBJ1-5, with TRBD1 matching 7 bases. V dropped 5 bases and J dropped 7; count of bases not matched to a gene: 9. Germline CDR1 and CDR2: SGDLS and YYNGEE. The CDR3 length is 14 residues. The CDR3: CASSGSGRGQPQHF. In DNA form, the CDR3 reads TGTGCCAGCAGTGGGAGTGGCAGGGGGCAGCCCCAGCATTTT.

The DNA of the CDR3 is TGCGCCAGCAGTGTACAGACAGACACTGAAGCTTTCTTT. This encodes CASSVQTDTEAFF. The V and J genes are TRBV10-2 and TRBJ1-1; TRBD1 is a possible D gene (5 bases). CDR1 and CDR2 from the germline V gene are WSHSY and SAAADI. The CDR3 extends over 13 amino acids. V gave up 4 bases and J gave up 3 bases, with 9 bases separating them.

The V call is TRBV15, the J call TRBJ1-5; D might be TRBD1 (5 bases). V was clipped by 0 bases and J by 7 bases, with 16 bases between them. The CDR3 is 16 residues long. Germline CDR1 is LNHNV and CDR2 is YYDKDF (reference sequence). CDR3 coding DNA: TGTGCCACCAGCAGAGATCGGCAGGGAGGCCGCCAGCCCCAGCATTTT. Protein sequence: CATSRDRQGGRQPQHF.

The CDR3, as DNA: TGTGCCAGCAGCTTTAACGGTGGCGTCACAGGGGATGAGCAGTACTTC. Translated: CASSFNGGVTGDEQYF. J is TRBJ2-7 and V is TRBV5-6; TRBD1 aligns across 7 bases. V trimming: 2 bases; J trimming: 7 bases; junction bases outside the gene matches: 15. From germline, CDR1 is SGHDT and CDR2 YYEEEE. This CDR3 is 16 amino acids long.

V and J are TRBV11-3 and TRBJ1-2, with D tentatively TRBD1 (6 bases). V shed 2 bases and J shed 2 bases, with 21 bases lying between them. Looked up from germline, CDR1 is SGHNT and CDR2 is YENEEA. The CDR3 loop spans 18 amino acids. The CDR3 sequence: CASSLYPPRGGPNYGYTF. As DNA, the CDR3 is TGTGCCAGCAGCTTATACCCTCCCCGGGGGGGCCCGAACTATGGCTACACCTTC.

V gene TRBV5-1 combines with J gene TRBJ1-6; 8 nucleotides align to TRBD1. CDR3 length: 14 amino acids. The trim removed 4 bases at V and 7 bases at J, leaving 4 bases unmatched. Germline CDR1 reads SGHRS; CDR2 reads YFSETQ. Here the CDR3 DNA reads TGCGCCAGCAGCCAGGGACAGGAGAATTCACCCCTCCACTTT. Residues: CASSQGQENSPLHF.

The chain is built from TRBV5-1 and TRBJ2-5; D is possibly TRBD2 (6 bases). Trimming cost V 2 bases and J 1 base, with 15 bases left between them. The CDR3 runs to 16 residues. Germline CDR1 is SGHRS and CDR2 is YFSETQ. CDR3 sequence: CASSLGRGVAQETQYF. The CDR3 DNA reads TGCGCCAGCAGCTTAGGGCGGGGCGTGGCCCAAGAGACCCAGTACTTC.

The J gene is TRBJ2-5, the V gene TRBV6-5, with 7 bases identical to TRBD1. The CDR3 has 14 residues. In germline, CDR1 is MNHEY, CDR2 SVGAGI. V was pared by 6 bases and J by 7 bases, with 11 bases of the junction left unmatched. CDR3 loop: CASSQTGNLGTQYF. Here the CDR3 DNA reads TGTGCCAGCAGCCAGACAGGGAACCTCGGGACCCAGTACTTC.

V gene TRBV12-5 combines with J gene TRBJ2-2; 7 bases are a match to TRBD1. This CDR3 has 17 residues. Germline CDR1 LGHNT, CDR2 FRNRAP. The V and J ends lost 0 bases and 4 bases, in that order; junction bases with no gene match: 8. CDR3 DNA sequence: TGTGCTAGTGGTTTGGTTACAGGGGCCATGGCCACCGGGGAGCTGTTTTTT. Protein sequence: CASGLVTGAMATGELFF. Full variable domain (missing parts from reference TRBV12-5 and TRBJ2-2): DARVTQTPRHKVTEMGQEVTMRCQPILGHNTVFWYRQTMMQGLELLAYFRNRAPLDDSGMPKDRFSAEMPDATLATLKIQPSEPRDSAVYFCASGLVTGAMATGELFFGEGSRLTVL.

V is TRBV7-5 and J is TRBJ2-7; whether TRBD1, the table's D call, matches the DNA was not checked. TRBV7-5 is listed as a pseudogene. The CDR3 runs to 12 residues. DNA of the CDR3: TGTGCCAGAAGCGGACAGGGGGAAGAGCAGTACTTC. This translates into CARSGQGEEQYF.

J is TRBJ2-7 and V is TRBV7-2, with 7 bases fitting TRBD1. The CDR3 sequence is 14 residues long. Germline V gene lookup returns CDR1 SGHTA and CDR2 FQGNSA. The V segment lost 3 bases and the J segment 5 bases; nucleotides outside the gene matches: 7. This CDR3 is CASSLLGGRDEQYF. The CDR3 DNA reads TGTGCCAGCAGCTTGTTAGGGGGCCGGGACGAGCAGTACTTC.

The J gene is TRBJ2-3, the V gene TRBV7-9; 10 bases align to TRBD1. After removal of 2 bases from V and 2 bases from J, the junction contained 4 bases not matched to a gene. There are 16 residues in the CDR3. Germline loops: CDR1 SEHNR, CDR2 FQNEAQ (reference sequence). The CDR3 DNA follows: TGTGCCAGCAGCTTATACGGGACAGGGGTCACAGATACGCAGTATTTT. Its protein is CASSLYGTGVTDTQYF.

This clone was seen a few times. This chain joins TRBV25-1 and TRBJ1-3, with D possibly being TRBD1 (5 bases). Germline CDR1 reads MGHDK; CDR2 reads SYGVNS. The V end was cut by 4 bases, the J end by 2 bases, with 9 bases between. The CDR3 runs to 14 residues. Written as DNA, the CDR3 is TGTGCCAGCAGTGGAACGGGGGCTGGAAACACCATATATTTT. It codes for CASSGTGAGNTIYF.

V is TRBV28 and J is TRBJ2-2; the match to TRBD1 covers 7 bases. The V gene end was trimmed by 7 bases and the J gene end by 1 base; junction bases not matched to a gene: 9. This CDR3 contains 16 residues. Germline V gives CDR1 MDHEN, CDR2 SYDVKM. The CDR3 nucleotides are TGTGCCAGCACCTTGGGTAGGACAGGGAACACCGGGGAGCTGTTTTTT. This sequence encodes CASTLGRTGNTGELFF.

This clone has only a few counts. CDR3 DNA sequence: TGCGCCAGCAGCTTGGCCCATGGACAGGGGGTGGGAGGCTACACCTTC. It encodes CASSLAHGQGVGGYTF. The rearrangement joins TRBV5-1 to TRBJ1-2; the match to TRBD1 covers 10 bases. The germline CDR1 and CDR2 sequences are SGHRS and YFSETQ. This CDR3 region has 16 residues. J lost 8 bases, V lost 0 bases, and 10 bases had no gene match.

This clone turned up a few times. J is TRBJ2-7 and V is TRBV18; no clear D. Trimming removed 1 base at V and 2 bases at J, with 15 bases between. Germline loops: CDR1 KGHSH, CDR2 LQKENI. The CDR3 has 16 amino acids. CDR3 sequence reads: CASSPQKDLSPYEQYF. The CDR3 DNA reads as TGTGCCAGCTCACCACAGAAGGACCTTTCGCCCTACGAGCAGTACTTC. Together with reference TRBV18 and TRBJ2-7, the CDR3 gives the full variable domain: NAGVMQNPRHLVRRRGQEARLRCSPMKGHSHVYWYRQLPEEGLKFMVYLQKENIIDESGMPKERFSAEFPKEGPSILRIQQVVRGDSAAYFCASSPQKDLSPYEQYFGPGTRLTVT.

This rearrangement joins TRBV7-9 to TRBJ1-2; TRBD1 might be the D (5 bases). Trimming took off 1 base at V and 1 base at J, with 13 bases between the two ends. This CDR3 is built from 16 residues. Germline lookup yields CDR1 SEHNR and CDR2 FQNEAQ (reference sequence). The CDR3 DNA reads as TGTGCCAGCAGCTTAGGCTTTAGGGGTGATAACTATGGCTACACCTTC. This translates into CASSLGFRGDNYGYTF.

This chain connects TRBV7-2 to TRBJ2-7, with TRBD2 identical over 7 bases. V trimming: 4 bases; J trimming: 4 bases; junction bases outside the gene matches: 4. There are 13 residues in the CDR3. The germline V gene encodes CDR1 SGHTA and CDR2 FQGNSA. The CDR3 is CASSSGLRYEQYF. The CDR3 DNA follows: TGTGCCAGCAGCTCGGGACTACGGTACGAGCAGTACTTC.

The rearrangement links TRBV30 to TRBJ1-4, with no clear D. The ends were cut back, 2 bases at V and 6 bases at J, with 13 bases in the middle. CDR1 GTSNPN and CDR2 SVGIG come from the germline V gene (reference sequence). There are 14 residues in the CDR3. CDR3 bases: TGTGCCTGGAGTTTGGCTAAGTGGGATGAAAAACTGTTTTTT. The encoded protein is CAWSLAKWDEKLFF.

This clone was picked up one time. One base away lies a much larger clone, so this may be a sequencing read error. The same CDR3 arises from other DNA sequences in this sample as well. The genes are TRBV19 and TRBJ1-2; no reliable D call. Between the trimmed V and J ends, which lost 7 bases and 8 bases, there was a span of 11 bases. The CDR3 length is 11 residues. Germline-derived CDR1 and CDR2 are LNHDA and SQIVND (reference sequence). The CDR3 nucleotides read TGTGCCAGTATTTCCGGGGAAGGCTACACCTTC. Translation gives CASISGEGYTF.

This clone was detected a few times. The chain links TRBV7-9 to TRBJ2-3; D is undetermined. Germline V gives CDR1 SEHNR, CDR2 FQNEAQ (reference sequence). CDR3 length: 13 amino acids. Trimming shortened V by 6 bases and J by 0 bases, and 7 bases separated the two germline ends. The CDR3 region has the DNA TGTGCCAGCAGATACCGTAGCACAGATACGCAGTATTTT. It specifies CASRYRSTDTQYF.

This clone showed up many times. CDR3 coding DNA: TGCGCCAGCAGCTACGGGAGAAATCAGCCCCAGCATTTT. Residues: CASSYGRNQPQHF. This chain connects TRBV5-1 to TRBJ1-5; D is unresolved. V lost 3 bases to trimming and J lost 4 bases, with 8 bases between them. CDR3 length: 13 amino acids. Germline assignment: CDR1 SGHRS and CDR2 YFSETQ.

The chain uses TRBV28 and TRBJ1-4; 7 bases fit TRBD1. This CDR3 contains 14 residues. Germline V gene lookup returns CDR1 MDHEN and CDR2 SYDVKM. V trimming: 7 bases; J trimming: 5 bases; junction bases outside the gene matches: 7. For the CDR3, the DNA is TGTGCCAGCAACCCGGGACAGTTCAATGAAAAACTGTTTTTT. Translating gives CASNPGQFNEKLFF.

This chain links TRBV19 with TRBJ2-3, with 7 bases aligning to TRBD1. V shed 6 bases and J 4 bases; nucleotides not matched to a gene: 16. Germline-derived CDR1 and CDR2 are LNHDA and SQIVND (reference sequence). The CDR3 consists of 17 residues. CDR3 sequence: CASSTSAGTVLADTQYF. DNA for the CDR3: TGTGCCAGTAGCACATCCGCCGGGACAGTTTTAGCAGATACGCAGTATTTT.

This chain uses TRBV2 with TRBJ2-4; D is perhaps TRBD1 (7 bases). The CDR3 is 16 amino acids. Germline V gene data show CDR1 as SNHLY and CDR2 as FYNNEI. V gave up 2 bases and J gave up 1 base, with 12 bases separating them. The CDR3 region has the DNA TGTGCCAGCAGTGAATTATCAGGGGGGGCCAAAAACATTCAGTACTTC. Its protein is CASSELSGGAKNIQYF.

The V gene is TRBV27, the J gene TRBJ2-7, with a tentative D call TRBD1 (5 bases). The germline V gene encodes CDR1 MNHEY and CDR2 SMNVEV (reference sequence). V lost 2 bases to trimming and J lost 8 bases, with 13 bases between them. This CDR3 is built from 13 residues. CDR3 nucleotides: TGTGCCAGCAGTTTAAGGTCGACAGCCAAGCAGTACTTC. It specifies CASSLRSTAKQYF.

The chain carries TRBV27 and TRBJ1-2; TRBD1 aligns across 10 bases. The CDR3 consists of 15 residues. Germline trimming cut 5 bases from V and 8 bases from J; bases unmatched to any gene: 11. Per germline, CDR1 MNHEY and CDR2 SMNVEV (reference sequence). DNA of the CDR3: TGTGCCAGCAGTCAAGCCGGGACAGGGGCTAGGGGCTACACCTTC. This gives the protein CASSQAGTGARGYTF.

V gene TRBV5-1 combines with J gene TRBJ2-1, with D perhaps matching TRBD2 (5 bases). The CDR3 extends over 14 amino acids. V was pared by 0 bases and J by 9 bases, with 13 bases between. Germline assignment: CDR1 SGHRS and CDR2 YFSETQ. DNA for the CDR3: TGCGCCAGCAGCTTGGGTGAACTAGATTTTGAGCAGTTCTTC. This gives the protein CASSLGELDFEQFF.

This chain connects TRBV27 to TRBJ2-7; D may be TRBD2 (6 bases). Trimming took 6 bases from V and 7 from J, leaving 16 bases between them. Germline-derived CDR1 and CDR2 are MNHEY and SMNVEV (reference sequence). The CDR3 sequence is 13 residues long. The CDR3 loop reads CASRTGVGGEQYF. CDR3 DNA sequence: TGTGCCAGCAGAACAGGCGTTGGGGGGGAGCAGTACTTC.

This CDR3 is CASSIEDRFDQPQHF. For the CDR3, the DNA is TGTGCCAGTAGTATCGAAGACAGGTTCGATCAGCCCCAGCATTTT. The V and J genes are TRBV19 and TRBJ1-5; possible D gene TRBD1, 6 bases. The CDR3 is 15 amino acids. The ends were cut back, 3 bases at V and 5 bases at J, with 14 bases in the middle. Germline V gives CDR1 LNHDA, CDR2 SQIVND (reference sequence).